This TCR beta chain was recorded in a study of blood T cell repertoires in COVID-19. Study-level background: COVID-19 samples from acute and convalescent phases originated in the United States, Italy and Spain. T cells, B-cell-depleted T cells, or PBMCs supplied cDNA or gDNA.

The CDR3 runs 13 residues. CDR1 and CDR2 from the germline V gene are MNHEY and SMNVEV (reference sequence). With V trimmed by 4 bases and J by 3 bases, 3 bases remained unmatched. In the original processing: Researchers report that nucleated cell counts were estimated from reference gene primer amplification. The assay was immunoSEQ multiplex PCR, and TCRdb's table has in-frame clones only and misses some. The DNA gave D and trimming, while V, J and clone size come from that table. Of under 150,000 clones in the sample, approximately 82% are singletons; the top ten hold 7% to 9.5%. The receptor was derived from a man aged 65-85 years with active or convalescent COVID-19. Sequencing used peripheral blood. V and J are TRBV27 and TRBJ2-7; 7 nucleotides line up with TRBD1. CDR3 nucleotides: TGTGCCAGCAGTTACCGGGACAGCTACGAGCAGTACTTC. Translated: CASSYRDSYEQYF.